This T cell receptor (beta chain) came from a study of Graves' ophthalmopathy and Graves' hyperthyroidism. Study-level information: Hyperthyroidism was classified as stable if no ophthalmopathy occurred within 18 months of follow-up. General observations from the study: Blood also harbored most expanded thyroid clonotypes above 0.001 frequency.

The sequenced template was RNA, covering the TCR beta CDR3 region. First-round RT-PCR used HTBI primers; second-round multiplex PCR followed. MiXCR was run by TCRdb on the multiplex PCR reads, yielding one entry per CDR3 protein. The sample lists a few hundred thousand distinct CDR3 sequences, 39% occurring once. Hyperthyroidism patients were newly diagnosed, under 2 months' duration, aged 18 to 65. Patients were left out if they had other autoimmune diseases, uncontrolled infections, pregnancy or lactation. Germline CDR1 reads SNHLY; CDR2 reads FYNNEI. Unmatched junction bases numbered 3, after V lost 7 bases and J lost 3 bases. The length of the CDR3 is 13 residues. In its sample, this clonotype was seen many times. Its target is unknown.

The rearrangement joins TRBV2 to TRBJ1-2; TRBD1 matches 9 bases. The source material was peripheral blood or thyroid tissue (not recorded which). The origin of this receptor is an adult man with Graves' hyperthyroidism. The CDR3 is CASIQGADYGYTF. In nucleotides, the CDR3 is TGTGCCAGCATACAGGGGGCGGACTATGGCTACACCTTC.